This T cell receptor beta chain was recorded in a study of shared clonotypes between healthy human individuals. Germline loops: CDR1 MNHNS, CDR2 SASEGT. The V end was cut by 11 bases, the J end by 4 bases, with 9 bases between. The CDR3 covers 11 residues. TCRdb's table, derived via immunoSEQ multiplex PCR, lists solely in-frame clones and lacks some. Counted here are 2.5 million or so clones, over 85% occurring once; the ten biggest clones make up 0.14%. The sample was naive CD4+ T cells sorted from blood. The subset was: CD45RA+ positively selected. The sequence came from a man aged 18 to 29 in good health. The V gene is TRBV6-1, the J gene TRBJ1-3, with a weak D call TRBD1 (6 bases). The CDR3 region is CAVGAGNTIYF. As DNA, the CDR3 is TGTGCCGTGGGGGCGGGAAACACCATATATTTT.